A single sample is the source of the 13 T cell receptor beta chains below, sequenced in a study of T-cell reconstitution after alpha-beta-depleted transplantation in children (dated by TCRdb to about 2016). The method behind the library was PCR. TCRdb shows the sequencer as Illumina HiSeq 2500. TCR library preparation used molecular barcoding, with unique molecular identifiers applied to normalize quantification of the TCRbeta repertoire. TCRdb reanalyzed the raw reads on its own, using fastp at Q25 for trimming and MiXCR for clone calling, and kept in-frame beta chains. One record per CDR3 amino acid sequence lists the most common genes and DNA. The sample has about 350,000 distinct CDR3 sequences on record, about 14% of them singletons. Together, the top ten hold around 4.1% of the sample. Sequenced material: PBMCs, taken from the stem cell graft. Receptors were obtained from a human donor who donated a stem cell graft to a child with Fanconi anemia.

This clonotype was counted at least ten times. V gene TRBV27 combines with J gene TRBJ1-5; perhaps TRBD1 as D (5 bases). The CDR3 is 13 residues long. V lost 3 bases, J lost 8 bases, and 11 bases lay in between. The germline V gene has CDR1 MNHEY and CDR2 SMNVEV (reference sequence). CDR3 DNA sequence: TGTGCCAGCAGTTTGGGGCGTGTAGAGCCCCAGCATTTT. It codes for CASSLGRVEPQHF.

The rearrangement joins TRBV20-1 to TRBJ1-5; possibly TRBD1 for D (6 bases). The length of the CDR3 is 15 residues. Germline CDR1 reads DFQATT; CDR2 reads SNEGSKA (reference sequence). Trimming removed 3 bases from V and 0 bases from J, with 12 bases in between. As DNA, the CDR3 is TGCAGTGCTAGTTTTGGGGGCTATAGCAATCAGCCCCAGCATTTT. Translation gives CSASFGGYSNQPQHF.

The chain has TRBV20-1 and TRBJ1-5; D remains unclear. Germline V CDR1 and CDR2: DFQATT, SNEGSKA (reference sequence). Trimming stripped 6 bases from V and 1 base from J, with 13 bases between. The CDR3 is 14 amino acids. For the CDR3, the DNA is TGCAGTGCCCGCGTCGGTGGGAGCAATCAGCCCCAGCATTTT. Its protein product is CSARVGGSNQPQHF.

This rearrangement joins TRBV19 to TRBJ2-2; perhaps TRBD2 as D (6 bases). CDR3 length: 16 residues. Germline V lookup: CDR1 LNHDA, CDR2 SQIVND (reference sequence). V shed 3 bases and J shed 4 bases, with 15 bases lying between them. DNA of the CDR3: TGTGCCAGTAGTATGGGCGGGGAAGCGATCACCGGGGAGCTGTTTTTT. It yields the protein CASSMGGEAITGELFF.

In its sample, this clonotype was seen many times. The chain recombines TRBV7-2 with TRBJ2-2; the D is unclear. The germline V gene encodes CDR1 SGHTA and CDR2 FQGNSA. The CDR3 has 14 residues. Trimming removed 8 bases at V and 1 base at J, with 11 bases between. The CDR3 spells CASRLGLNTGELFF. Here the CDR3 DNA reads TGTGCCAGCCGCCTAGGTCTGAACACCGGGGAGCTGTTTTTT.

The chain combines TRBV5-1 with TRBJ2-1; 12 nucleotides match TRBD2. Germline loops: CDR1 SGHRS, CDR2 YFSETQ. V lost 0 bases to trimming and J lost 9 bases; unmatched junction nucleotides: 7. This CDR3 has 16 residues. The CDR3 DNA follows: TGCGCCAGCAGCTTGGAGGCTAGCGGGGGGGCACGTGAGCAGTTCTTC. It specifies CASSLEASGGAREQFF. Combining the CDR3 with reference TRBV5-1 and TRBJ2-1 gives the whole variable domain KAGVTQTPRYLIKTRGQQVTLSCSPISGHRSVSWYQQTPGQGLQFLFEYFSETQRNKGNFPGRFSGRQFSNSRSEMNVSTLELGDSALYLCASSLEASGGAREQFFGPGTRLTVL.

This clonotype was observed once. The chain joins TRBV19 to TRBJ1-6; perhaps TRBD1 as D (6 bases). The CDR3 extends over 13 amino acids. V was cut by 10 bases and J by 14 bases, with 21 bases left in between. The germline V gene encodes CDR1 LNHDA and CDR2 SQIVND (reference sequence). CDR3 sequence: CATQDSSVGTLHF. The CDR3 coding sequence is TGTGCCACCCAGGACAGCTCAGTCGGGACCCTCCACTTT.

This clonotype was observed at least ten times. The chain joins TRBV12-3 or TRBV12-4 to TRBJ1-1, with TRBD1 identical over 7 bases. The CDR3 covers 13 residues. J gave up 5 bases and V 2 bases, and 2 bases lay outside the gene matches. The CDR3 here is CASSLQGGTEAFF. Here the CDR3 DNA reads TGTGCCAGCAGTTTACAGGGGGGAACTGAAGCTTTCTTT.

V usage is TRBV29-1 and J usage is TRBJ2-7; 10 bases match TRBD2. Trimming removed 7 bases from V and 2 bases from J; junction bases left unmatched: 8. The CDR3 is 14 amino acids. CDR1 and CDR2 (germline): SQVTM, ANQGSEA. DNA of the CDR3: TGCAGCGCCCGATCTAGCGGGGGCACCTACGAGCAGTACTTC. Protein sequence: CSARSSGGTYEQYF.

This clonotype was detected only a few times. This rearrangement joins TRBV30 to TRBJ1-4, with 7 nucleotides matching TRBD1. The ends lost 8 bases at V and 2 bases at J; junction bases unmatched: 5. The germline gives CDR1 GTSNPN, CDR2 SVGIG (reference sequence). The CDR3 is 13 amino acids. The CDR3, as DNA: TGTGCCGGCCCGACAGGGACTAATGAAAAACTGTTTTTT. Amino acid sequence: CAGPTGTNEKLFF.

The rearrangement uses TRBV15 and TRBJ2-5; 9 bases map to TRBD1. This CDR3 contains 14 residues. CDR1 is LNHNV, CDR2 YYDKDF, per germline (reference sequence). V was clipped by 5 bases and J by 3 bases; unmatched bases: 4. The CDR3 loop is CATSGWDREETQYF. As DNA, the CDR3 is TGTGCCACCAGCGGCTGGGACAGGGAAGAGACCCAGTACTTC. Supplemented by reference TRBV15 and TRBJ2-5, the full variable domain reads DAMVIQNPRYQVTQFGKPVTLSCSQTLNHNVMYWYQQKSSQAPKLLFHYYDKDFNNEADTPDNFQSRRPNTSFCFLDIRSPGLGDTAMYLCATSGWDREETQYFGPGTRLLVL.

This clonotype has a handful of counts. CDR3 protein: CASRTQSSYNEQFF. The CDR3 bases are TGTGCCAGCAGGACCCAGAGCTCCTACAATGAGCAGTTCTTC. The genes are TRBV12-3 or TRBV12-4 and TRBJ2-1, with no clear D. V lost 6 bases to trimming and J lost 0 bases, with 9 bases between them. This CDR3 has 14 amino acids.

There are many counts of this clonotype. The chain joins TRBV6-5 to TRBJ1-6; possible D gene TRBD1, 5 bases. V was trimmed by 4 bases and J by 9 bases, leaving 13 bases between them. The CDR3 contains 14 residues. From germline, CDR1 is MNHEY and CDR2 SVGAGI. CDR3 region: CASSSMRGGSPLHF. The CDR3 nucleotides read TGTGCCAGCAGTTCTATGAGGGGAGGTTCACCCCTCCACTTT.